This T cell receptor (beta chain) is drawn from a study of blood T cells in healthy people across ages. A second PCR of about 6 to 11 cycles used a sample-barcoded 5' primer and a J-beta primer mix. Each cDNA was tagged by a template-switch adaptor containing 12 random nucleotides. One entry per CDR3 protein results from TCRdb running MiXCR on the 5' RACE reads. In the table there are 1 million or so distinct CDR3 sequences, almost 25% of which are singletons. Per germline, CDR1 SGHRS and CDR2 YFSETQ. This CDR3 has 14 residues. V lost 0 bases to trimming and J lost 8 bases, with 11 bases between them. These data also formed part of another study, on T cells of mothers and their children. That investigation notes: The authors added sample barcodes and 2-4 random nucleotides using the M1S primer of the second PCR. Researchers found no T cell clones that were persistent and microchimeric.

V usage is TRBV5-1 and J usage is TRBJ1-4; D unclear. The sample was blood. This TCR was sampled from a girl aged 2-10 years in good health. CDR3 nucleotides: TGCGCCAGCAGCTTGGAGGAGGCCGGAGAAAAACTGTTTTTT. The encoded protein is CASSLEEAGEKLFF. The full variable domain, its missing parts supplied by reference TRBV5-1 and TRBJ1-4, is KAGVTQTPRYLIKTRGQQVTLSCSPISGHRSVSWYQQTPGQGLQFLFEYFSETQRNKGNFPGRFSGRQFSNSRSEMNVSTLELGDSALYLCASSLEEAGEKLFFGSGTQLSVL.